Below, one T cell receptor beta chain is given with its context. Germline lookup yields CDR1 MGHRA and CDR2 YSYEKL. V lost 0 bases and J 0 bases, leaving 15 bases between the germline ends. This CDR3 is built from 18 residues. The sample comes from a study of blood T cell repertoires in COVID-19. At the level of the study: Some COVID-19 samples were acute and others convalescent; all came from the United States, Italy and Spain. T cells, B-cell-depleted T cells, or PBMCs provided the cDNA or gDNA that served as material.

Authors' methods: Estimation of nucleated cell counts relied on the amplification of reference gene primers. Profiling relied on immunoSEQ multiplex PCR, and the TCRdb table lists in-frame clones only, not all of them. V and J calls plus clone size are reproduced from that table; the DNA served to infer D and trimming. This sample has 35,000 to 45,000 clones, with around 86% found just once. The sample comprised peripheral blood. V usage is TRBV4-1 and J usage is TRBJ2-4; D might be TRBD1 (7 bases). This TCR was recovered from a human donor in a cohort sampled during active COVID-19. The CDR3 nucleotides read TGCGCCAGCAGCCAAGATCGGCGACAGGGACTAGCCAAAAACATTCAGTACTTC. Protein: CASSQDRRQGLAKNIQYF.